The sequence of this TCR beta chain was determined in a study of cytomegalovirus exposure and HLA in healthy donors. Overall study context: Early released data comprised approximately 85 million unique TCRs from HLA-typed donors.

The study ran its PCR with 60 Vbeta and 13 Jbeta primers. Only in-frame clones appear in the TCRdb table, and some are missing; sequencing was by immunoSEQ multiplex PCR. Of about 160,000 clones in the sample, about four fifths were seen once. In regard to this clone: What it recognizes is unknown.

General study results and limits: Several top significant clusters appeared, in a later analysis, to be linked to common viral pathogens.

The TCR originated in a man aged 50 or older in good health and CMV-seropositive. Sequencing input: PBMCs.

The CDR3 sequence is CASSEYRGLAGETQYF. The CDR3 bases are TGTGCCAGCAGTGAATATCGGGGACTAGCGGGGGAGACCCAGTACTTC. The V gene is TRBV25-1, the J gene TRBJ2-5; 13 nucleotides match TRBD2. J lost 5 bases, V lost 0 bases, and 3 bases had no gene match. Germline loops: CDR1 MGHDK, CDR2 SYGVNS. The CDR3 spans 16 residues. The full variable domain, with the rest looked up from reference TRBV25-1 and TRBJ2-5, is EADIYQTPRYLVIGTGKKITLECSQTMGHDKMYWYQQDPGMELHLIHYSYGVNSTEKGDLSSESTVSRIRTEHFPLTLESARPSHTSQYLCASSEYRGLAGETQYFGPGTRLLVL.